Sequencing of this T cell receptor beta chain was carried out in a study of shared clonotypes between healthy human individuals. At the level of the study: Three plates each covered CD4 naive and memory; CD8 naive two, CD8 memory one. Notes on the study in general: Four donors held around 5% of naive CD4 clonotypes in common.

Profiling relied on immunoSEQ multiplex PCR, and the TCRdb table lists in-frame clones only, not all of them. This sample has millions of clones, with 95% found just once. This CDR3 comprises 14 residues. Germline CDR1 reads MNHNS; CDR2 reads SASEGT. Trimming cost V 4 bases and J 6 bases; bases outside gene matches: 8. This clone was counted a single time. Its specificity is unknown. Each sample came from a Caucasian adult donor living in Nashville, Tennessee. The chain is built from TRBV6-1 and TRBJ1-2, with 7 bases matching TRBD1. The sequence derives from a man aged 18 to 29 in good health. Source material: naive CD4+ T cells sorted from blood. Documented subset: CD45RA+ positively selected. The CDR3 bases are TGTGCCAGCAGTGGATTAACAGGGGACCATGGCTACACCTTC. It is translated as CASSGLTGDHGYTF.